This T cell receptor (beta chain) derives from a study of T cells in localized non-small cell lung cancer. Generated by immunoSEQ multiplex PCR, the TCRdb table keeps only in-frame clones and is missing some. This table has 20,000 to 25,000 clones, less than 90% appearing once. Study findings and constraints: Uninvolved adjacent lung had higher T cell clonality than tumor and all other tissues. Heterogeneity stays possible, as sequencing covered only one tumor region. Overall survival was longer when the density of T cells in the blood was higher.

The CDR3 covers 17 residues. After removal of 7 bases from V and 7 bases from J, the junction contained 16 bases not matched to a gene. Germline V gives CDR1 MNHEY, CDR2 SMNVEV (reference sequence). Comment on this clone: Its target is not known.

The sequence was obtained from a man aged 40-75 years with stage II squamous cell lung carcinoma. Sample: PBMCs, taken before any cancer treatment. The chain employs TRBV27 and TRBJ2-1; TRBD2 matches at 10 bases. The CDR3 DNA reads TGTGCCAGCACCTTCCTGGGCGTAGCGGGGGGAGAAAATGAGCAGTTCTTC. It yields the protein CASTFLGVAGGENEQFF.